The T cell receptor (beta chain) under discussion was sequenced for a study of OX40 agonist ivuxolimab in advanced cancers. The method was immunoSEQ multiplex PCR; TCRdb's version includes in-frame clones alone and lacks a portion of them. Of roughly 45,000 clones listed, about 86% were seen once; the top ten hold about 32%. This CDR3 has 17 amino acids. Germline CDR1 reads MDHEN; CDR2 reads SYDVKM. Trimming removed 3 bases from V and 1 base from J; junction bases left unmatched: 8. This specimen was CD4+ or CD8+ T cells sorted from blood, taken in a trial of the OX40 agonist ivuxolimab. The V gene is TRBV28, the J gene TRBJ2-5; TRBD2 matches 10 bases. The source is an adult with an advanced solid tumor such as melanoma, head and neck, liver or kidney cancer. Here the CDR3 reads CASSFGEVAGGQETQYF. The CDR3 DNA reads as TGTGCCAGCAGTTTCGGGGAGGTAGCGGGGGGCCAAGAGACCCAGTACTTC.